This TCR beta chain was sequenced in a study of cytomegalovirus exposure and HLA in healthy donors. Background on the study: Around 200 million T cells yielded 120 million or so unique TCR beta sequences, as an earlier analysis found. Study-level results: In an earlier analysis, most TCR beta V segments were productive about 87% or about 30% of the time. One variant, a missense change in DCLRE1C, was linked in a later analysis to TCR beta V- and J-gene trimming. A classifier reportedly called cytomegalovirus status with high sensitivity and specificity.

With regard to this clone: Its antigen is unidentified.

Use of 60 Vbeta and 13 Jbeta primers characterized the PCR. Clones were sequenced by immunoSEQ multiplex PCR, and TCRdb holds only the in-frame ones, with some missing. The data contain fewer than 250,000 clones, around 80% of them seen just once; the ten biggest clones take up about 1.8%. The CDR3 has 15 residues. Germline V gene lookup returns CDR1 MNHEY and CDR2 SVGAGI. The gene calls are TRBV6-5 and TRBJ2-5, with D possibly being TRBD1 (5 bases). The DNA end favors TRBJ2-7, so the J call may be wrong. The sample taken for sequencing was PBMCs. The receptor's source is a young man in good health and CMV-seronegative. The CDR3 DNA is TGTGCCAGCAGTTGGGGCCCCGGGCAGAGCTACGAGCAGTACTTC. It specifies CASSWGPGQSYEQYF.